The 25 T cell receptor beta chains in this list originate from one sample, sequenced in a study of OX40 agonist ivuxolimab in advanced cancers. Method: immunoSEQ multiplex PCR; TCRdb's copy keeps in-frame clones and lacks some. The repertoire holds 58,000 or so clones, with roughly four fifths as singletons. The material sequenced was CD4+ or CD8+ T cells sorted from blood, taken in a trial of the OX40 agonist ivuxolimab. These TCRs come from an adult with an advanced solid tumor such as melanoma, head and neck, liver or kidney cancer.

The chain joins TRBV7-2 to TRBJ2-5, with D possibly TRBD2 on 6 matching bases. CDR1 SGHTA and CDR2 FQGNSA come from the germline V gene. This CDR3 comprises 15 residues. The V gene lost 5 bases and the J gene lost 9 bases, with 22 bases spanning the gap. CDR3 sequence: CASSPGWRDPPSQYF. The CDR3 region has the DNA TGTGCCAGCAGCCCCGGCTGGCGGGATCCGCCGTCCCAGTACTTC.

This sequence joins TRBV7-9 and TRBJ2-1; TRBD2 is a possible D gene (5 bases). V lost 6 bases and J 0 bases, leaving 12 bases between the germline ends. Germline V gene sequence: CDR1 SEHNR, CDR2 FQNEAQ (reference sequence). This CDR3 is built from 15 residues. CDR3 residues: CASSALGSSYNEQFF. The CDR3 DNA reads TGTGCCAGCAGTGCGCTGGGGAGCTCCTACAATGAGCAGTTCTTC.

The chain links TRBV6-6 to TRBJ1-3, with no clear D. The germline V gene has CDR1 MNHNY and CDR2 SVGAGI (reference sequence). The CDR3 length is 12 residues. The V gene lost 6 bases and the J gene lost 5 bases, with 8 bases spanning the gap. CDR3 region: CASSGTRNTIYF. The CDR3 DNA follows: TGTGCCAGCAGCGGCACCAGAAACACCATATATTTT.

The V and J genes are TRBV14 and TRBJ2-6, with D hard to call. V lost 7 bases, J lost 2 bases, and 6 bases lay in between. Per germline, CDR1 SGHDN and CDR2 FVKESK. The CDR3 runs 13 residues. In nucleotides, the CDR3 is TGTGCCAGCAATCCCGCTGGGGCCAACGTCCTGACTTTC. This gives the protein CASNPAGANVLTF.

The rearrangement joins TRBV19 to TRBJ1-2; D not resolved. The CDR3 runs 13 residues. Germline CDR1 and CDR2: LNHDA and SQIVND (reference sequence). The V gene lost 10 bases and the J gene lost 0 bases, with 12 bases spanning the gap. This chain's CDR3 is CATPRPSNYGYTF. The CDR3 bases are TGTGCCACCCCGCGGCCTTCTAACTATGGCTACACCTTC.

The rearrangement uses TRBV2 and TRBJ2-1; TRBD1 is a possible D gene (6 bases). V was pared by 5 bases and J by 7 bases, with 15 bases between. CDR1 SNHLY and CDR2 FYNNEI come from the germline V gene. The CDR3 runs 14 residues. The CDR3 nucleotides read TGTGCCAGCAGTACAAATGACAGGACTAATGAGCAGTTCTTC. This translates into CASSTNDRTNEQFF.

This clone was recorded a few times. The chain combines TRBV27 with TRBJ1-2, with D maybe TRBD1 (5 bases). The CDR3 runs 14 residues. The V end lost 3 bases, the J end lost 4 bases, and 12 bases lay between the germline ends. CDR1 is MNHEY, CDR2 SMNVEV, per germline (reference sequence). The CDR3 DNA reads as TGTGCCAGCAGTTTTCGGGACGGCCGCTATGGCTACACCTTC. It translates to CASSFRDGRYGYTF.

CDR3 nucleotides: TGTGCCAGCAGCGGACCTGGGACCGGCTATGGCTACACCTTC. Translating gives CASSGPGTGYGYTF. This chain joins TRBV5-5 and TRBJ1-2; tentative D call: TRBD1 (5 bases). V lost 4 bases, J lost 4 bases, and 14 bases lay in between. CDR1 and CDR2 from the germline V gene are SGHKS and YYEKEE (reference sequence). The CDR3 has 14 amino acids.

J is TRBJ2-7 and V is TRBV27; D may correspond to TRBD1 or TRBD2 (5 bases each). V was cut by 1 base and J by 1 base, with 11 bases left in between. There are 15 residues in the CDR3. CDR1 is MNHEY and CDR2 is SMNVEV in the germline V gene (reference sequence). The chain's CDR3 is CASSLWGSSSYEQYF. The CDR3 nucleotides are TGTGCCAGCAGTTTATGGGGGTCATCGTCCTACGAGCAGTACTTC.

The genes are TRBV5-8 and TRBJ2-7; 12 nucleotides match TRBD2. The V and J ends lost 4 bases and 7 bases, in that order; junction bases with no gene match: 9. The length of the CDR3 is 15 residues. Germline lookup yields CDR1 SGHTS and CDR2 YDEGEE. The DNA of the CDR3 is TGTGCCAGCAGCCCGCTAGCGGGAGGGCCGGGGGAGCAGTACTTC. Translation: CASSPLAGGPGEQYF.

This clone was seen at least ten times. The rearrangement links TRBV2 to TRBJ1-2; D not resolved. CDR1 and CDR2 (germline): SNHLY, FYNNEI. The CDR3 is made up of 13 amino acids. Trimming shortened V by 2 bases and J by 1 base, and 5 bases separated the two germline ends. Written as DNA, the CDR3 is TGTGCCAGCAGTGAACAGAGTAACTATGGCTACACCTTC. Protein: CASSEQSNYGYTF.

V and J are TRBV28 and TRBJ1-5, with 8 bases that match TRBD1. Germline V gene lookup returns CDR1 MDHEN and CDR2 SYDVKM. Trimming removed 6 bases from V and 4 bases from J; junction bases left unmatched: 5. This CDR3 has 14 amino acids. The CDR3: CASSQTGVNQPQHF. CDR3 bases: TGTGCCAGCAGCCAGACAGGGGTGAATCAGCCCCAGCATTTT. The whole variable domain, remainder taken from reference TRBV28 and TRBJ1-5, is DVKVTQSSRYLVKRTGEKVFLECVQDMDHENMFWYRQDPGLGLRLIYFSYDVKMKEKGDIPEGYSVSREKKERFSLILESASTNQTSMYLCASSQTGVNQPQHFGDGTRLSIL.

The V and J genes are TRBV7-9 and TRBJ2-7; the D gene is possibly TRBD2 (6 bases). This CDR3 comprises 11 residues. The V end was cut by 3 bases, the J end by 12 bases, with 12 bases between. Germline V gives CDR1 SEHNR, CDR2 FQNEAQ (reference sequence). CDR3 in DNA: TGTGCCAGCAGCTTGGGGGGAATTGGGTACTTC. Its protein product is CASSLGGIGYF.

CDR3: CASSFTSGNTDTQYF. CDR3 bases: TGTGCCAGCAGCTTCACTAGCGGTAACACAGATACGCAGTATTTT. The gene calls are TRBV4-2 and TRBJ2-3, with TRBD2 identical over 8 bases. Germline assignment: CDR1 LGHNA and CDR2 YNFKEQ. The V and J ends lost 5 bases and 2 bases, in that order; junction bases with no gene match: 6. This CDR3 has 15 residues.

Sample share makes this clone medium-sized (0.01 to 0.1%). The V gene is TRBV5-5, the J gene TRBJ1-5; TRBD1 matches at 7 bases. The CDR3 runs 18 residues. Germline V gene lookup returns CDR1 SGHKS and CDR2 YYEKEE (reference sequence). The V segment lost 1 base and the J segment 0 bases; nucleotides outside the gene matches: 10. The CDR3 DNA reads TGTGCCAGCAGCTTGAGGGGACAGAGACCTAATAGCAATCAGCCCCAGCATTTT. Translating gives CASSLRGQRPNSNQPQHF.

V is TRBV7-6 and J is TRBJ2-3, with D perhaps TRBD1 or TRBD2 (7 bases each). CDR1 is SGHVS and CDR2 is FNYEAQ in the germline V gene. V dropped 1 base and J dropped 3 bases, with 14 bases sitting between them. The CDR3 runs 16 residues. The DNA of the CDR3 is TGTGCCAGCAGCTTAGGTTCAGGGGGACTAACAGATACGCAGTATTTT. Amino acids: CASSLGSGGLTDTQYF.

The V gene is TRBV5-6, the J gene TRBJ1-6, with D perhaps matching TRBD1 (6 bases). Germline-derived CDR1 and CDR2 are SGHDT and YYEEEE. CDR3 length: 14 residues. Trimming cost V 4 bases and J 10 bases, with 15 bases left between them. CDR3: CASSTRDIWSPLHF. CDR3 DNA: TGTGCCAGCAGCACCAGGGACATTTGGTCACCCCTCCACTTT.

On this clone: The sample carries other DNA sequences with the same CDR3. The genes are TRBV5-1 and TRBJ2-1; D gene uncertain. Trimming stripped 0 bases from V and 1 base from J, with 2 bases between. This CDR3 has 13 amino acids. Germline V gives CDR1 SGHRS, CDR2 YFSETQ. The CDR3 nucleotides are TGCGCCAGCAGCTTGGGTTCCTACAATGAGCAGTTCTTC. Its translation is CASSLGSYNEQFF.

The sample holds one count of this clone. This sequence joins TRBV30 and TRBJ1-2; 7 nucleotides line up with TRBD1. The germline V gene encodes CDR1 GTSNPN and CDR2 SVGIG (reference sequence). Trimming at V came to 2 bases and at J to 3 bases, leaving 3 bases not matched to a gene. The CDR3 loop spans 13 amino acids. CDR3 protein: CAWSRGRDYGYTF. Here the CDR3 DNA reads TGTGCCTGGAGTAGGGGGCGCGACTATGGCTACACCTTC.

The J gene is TRBJ2-3, the V gene TRBV2; D is uncertain. Germline loops: CDR1 SNHLY, CDR2 FYNNEI. The CDR3 contains 11 residues. Trimming cost V 6 bases and J 6 bases, with 7 bases left between them. The CDR3 nucleotides are TGTGCCAGCAGAGAGGTGGATACGCAGTATTTT. Translating gives CASREVDTQYF. The full variable domain, rest sourced from reference TRBV2 and TRBJ2-3, is EPEVTQTPSHQVTQMGQEVILRCVPISNHLYFYWYRQILGQKVEFLVSFYNNEISEKSEIFDDQFSVERPDGSNFTLKIRSTKLEDSAMYFCASREVDTQYFGPGTRLTVL.

Comments on this clone: The same CDR3 is also encoded by other DNA sequences in this sample. V is TRBV7-3 and J is TRBJ2-5; tentatively, D is TRBD1 (6 bases). The CDR3 runs to 14 residues. Trimming removed 5 bases from V and 1 base from J, with 11 bases in between. Germline V gene sequence: CDR1 SGHTA, CDR2 FQGTGA. The CDR3, as DNA: TGTGCCAGCAGCCCGACAGGCCTCCAAGAGACCCAGTACTTC. Translating it yields CASSPTGLQETQYF.

The chain is built from TRBV18 and TRBJ2-1; D unclear. Trimming shortened V by 6 bases and J by 1 base, and 10 bases separated the two germline ends. The CDR3 runs 14 residues. Germline V gives CDR1 KGHSH, CDR2 LQKENI. This CDR3 is CASSLSVSYNEQFF. The DNA of the CDR3 is TGTGCCAGCTCTCTAAGCGTATCCTACAATGAGCAGTTCTTC.

The chain joins TRBV5-1 to TRBJ1-2; D is undetermined. Germline CDR1 and CDR2: SGHRS and YFSETQ. The CDR3 is 15 amino acids. Trimming left V 0 bases short and J 5 bases short, with 14 bases between. CDR3 amino acids: CASSLAVDLGYGYTF. CDR3 coding DNA: TGCGCCAGCAGCTTGGCCGTGGATTTGGGGTATGGCTACACCTTC. The full variable domain, completed using reference TRBV5-1 and TRBJ1-2, is KAGVTQTPRYLIKTRGQQVTLSCSPISGHRSVSWYQQTPGQGLQFLFEYFSETQRNKGNFPGRFSGRQFSNSRSEMNVSTLELGDSALYLCASSLAVDLGYGYTFGSGTRLTVV.

The rearrangement links TRBV11-1 to TRBJ1-5; no definite D call. The CDR3 has 13 residues. CDR1 is SGHAT, CDR2 FQDESV, per germline (reference sequence). V was trimmed by 1 base and J by 9 bases, leaving 10 bases between them. CDR3 residues: CASSLGERWPQHF. The CDR3 DNA reads as TGTGCCAGCAGCTTAGGGGAAAGATGGCCCCAGCATTTT.

The CDR3: CASSFAMGGAGTDTQYF. Written as DNA, the CDR3 is TGCGCCAGCAGCTTTGCGATGGGAGGGGCTGGCACAGATACGCAGTATTTT. V and J are TRBV5-1 and TRBJ2-3, with 7 positions matching TRBD2. CDR3 length: 17 residues. CDR1 is SGHRS, CDR2 YFSETQ, per germline. J was trimmed by 1 base and V by 2 bases; bases with no gene match: 10.